The rows below give T cell receptor beta chains drawn from one sample of a study of CD8 T cells in ankylosing spondylitis. TCRdb re-called the 5' RACE reads with MiXCR, one entry per CDR3 protein. The profile shows tens of thousands of distinct CDR3 sequences, around 26% of them singletons. The sequenced sample consisted of blood, either unsorted or a sorted T cell fraction (not recorded which). The receptors here all came from a male donor with ankylosing spondylitis or in good health (not recorded which). The CDR3 runs from the conserved cysteine through the conserved F or W. The D gene is left open where the match is weak. Only some rows state a clone size, as once, few, many or a class for expanded clones.

13	.	TRBV5-1	few	TRBJ1-1	TGCGCCAGCAGCTTGGACGAAGGGAGTTCGGCTTTCTTT	CASSLDEGSSAFF
14	.	TRBV6-5	few	TRBJ2-3	TGTGCCAGCAGTTCCGGCGTTGACACAGATACGCAGTATTTT	CASSSGVDTDTQYF
15	.	TRBV18	few	TRBJ1-5	TGTGCCAGCTCACCACGGTCTAATAGCAATCAGCCCCAGCATTTT	CASSPRSNSNQPQHF
14	.	TRBV5-5	.	TRBJ2-3	TGTGCCAGCAGCTTCGACAGGCCCACAGATACGCAGTATTTT	CASSFDRPTDTQYF
16	.	TRBV9	few	TRBJ2-1	TGTGCCAGCAGCGCCCACCTCCAGAGCTCCTACAATGAGCAGTTCTTC	CASSAHLQSSYNEQFF
14	.	TRBV20-1	few	TRBJ2-1	TGCAGTCCGACGCCGTGGGGATCCTACAATGAGCAGTTCTTC	CSPTPWGSYNEQFF
17	TRBD1	TRBV4-1	few	TRBJ2-1	TGCGCCAGCACCTATGAGCCGGGACAGGGATGGGGCAATGAGCAGTTCTTC	CASTYEPGQGWGNEQFF
19	.	TRBV4-2	once	TRBJ1-1	TGTGCCAGCAGCCGGAGAATTGGGACCGACGGATCCTTGAACACTGAAGCTTTCTTT	CASSRRIGTDGSLNTEAFF
14	.	TRBV7-2	.	TRBJ2-3	TGTGCCAGCAGCCTTACCACAAACACAGATACGCAGTATTTT	CASSLTTNTDTQYF
14	.	TRBV20-1	.	TRBJ2-3	TGCAGTGCAGGCCCTTTCTCTAGCACAGATACGCAGTATTTT	CSAGPFSSTDTQYF
11	.	TRBV20-1	.	TRBJ1-3	TGCAGTGCTAGAGTTCGGGACACCATATATTTT	CSARVRDTIYF
12	.	TRBV6-6	.	TRBJ1-1	TGTGCCAGCAGTTACTCGAACACTGAAGCTTTCTTT	CASSYSNTEAFF
10	.	TRBV28	.	TRBJ1-1	TGTGCCAGCAGCTCCTATGAAGCTTTCTTT	CASSSYEAFF
15	.	TRBV10-3	few	TRBJ2-3	TGTGCCATCAGTGAAGTGAGGGGAGGAGCAGATACGCAGTATTTT	CAISEVRGGADTQYF
13	.	TRBV20-1	many	TRBJ1-5	TGCAGTGCTACCAGGGGAGGCAATCAGCCCCAGCATTTT	CSATRGGNQPQHF
15	TRBD2	TRBV7-8	.	TRBJ2-1	TGTGCCAGCCCGACGCCAGCGGGAGGGACGGATGAGCAGTTCTTC	CASPTPAGGTDEQFF
13	TRBD1	TRBV27	.	TRBJ1-1	TGTGCCAGCCACGGGACAGTGGTCACTGAAGCTTTCTTT	CASHGTVVTEAFF
16	.	TRBV20-1	.	TRBJ2-3	TGCAGTGCTAGAGATGGCGAGGGGTATAGCACAGATACGCAGTATTTT	CSARDGEGYSTDTQYF
14	TRBD1	TRBV24-1	few	TRBJ2-3	TGTGCCACCAGCTACAGGGGGTACACAGATACGCAGTATTTT	CATSYRGYTDTQYF
14	TRBD2	TRBV28	.	TRBJ2-3	TGTGCCAGCAGTTTATTGGGAGGGTCAGATACGCAGTATTTT	CASSLLGGSDTQYF
13	.	TRBV5-1	few	TRBJ2-3	TGCGCCAGCAGCTTACGGGCCACAGATACGCAGTATTTT	CASSLRATDTQYF
16	.	TRBV7-8	few	TRBJ1-4	TGTGCCAGCAGCTTAGTAGCGGCTGCAACTAATGAAAAACTGTTTTTT	CASSLVAAATNEKLFF
16	TRBD2	TRBV4-2	.	TRBJ2-7	TGTGCCAGCAGCCAAGAAGTAGCGGGAGGGATCCACGAGCAGTACTTC	CASSQEVAGGIHEQYF
16	TRBD2	TRBV5-1	.	TRBJ2-1	TGCGCCAGCAGCTTGGGTTCGGGAGGCGCCTACAATGAGCAGTTCTTC	CASSLGSGGAYNEQFF
15	TRBD1	TRBV7-2	many	TRBJ1-4	TGTGCCAGCAGGACACCGGGGACAGGGAATGAAAAACTGTTTTTT	CASRTPGTGNEKLFF
13	TRBD1	TRBV5-5	.	TRBJ1-2	TGTGCCAGCAGCCGTACAGGGGCCTATGGCTACACCTTC	CASSRTGAYGYTF
17	.	TRBV10-3	.	TRBJ2-1	TGTGCCATCAGTGAGTCTCGGAGGGGGAGCTCCTACAATGAGCAGTTCTTC	CAISESRRGSSYNEQFF
14	.	TRBV20-1	.	TRBJ1-1	TGCAGTGCTAGAGATCAAGGGGGTGACACTGAAGCTTTCTTT	CSARDQGGDTEAFF
14	.	TRBV5-1	.	TRBJ1-1	TGCGCCAGCAGCTTAACAGGATTGAACACTGAAGCTTTCTTT	CASSLTGLNTEAFF
16	TRBD2	TRBV15	few	TRBJ2-1	TGTGCCACCAGCAGAGATAGCGGGGGCACCTACAATGAGCAGTTCTTC	CATSRDSGGTYNEQFF
14	TRBD2	TRBV29-1	few	TRBJ2-1	TGCAGCGTGGGGGATCTAGCGGGAGTCAATGAGCAGTTCTTC	CSVGDLAGVNEQFF
13	.	TRBV11-3	.	TRBJ2-3	TGTGCCAGCAGCTTAGAAGGCACAGATACGCAGTATTTT	CASSLEGTDTQYF
16	.	TRBV5-1	.	TRBJ2-1	TGCGCCAGCAGCTTCGGGAGCGGTACTATATACAATGAGCAGTTCTTC	CASSFGSGTIYNEQFF
12	.	TRBV5-1	.	TRBJ2-7	TGCGCCAGCAGCTTGGGGACATACGAGCAGTACTTC	CASSLGTYEQYF
14	TRBD2	TRBV7-9	.	TRBJ2-7	TGTGCCAGCAGCCCGACGGGAGGTATCTACGAGCAGTACTTC	CASSPTGGIYEQYF
10	.	TRBV10-2	.	TRBJ2-7	TGCGCCAGCAGTGATTACGAGCAGTACTTC	CASSDYEQYF
16	TRBD1	TRBV20-1	.	TRBJ2-7	TGCAGTGCTAGAGCTATCCACCGGGACAGGGACTACGAGCAGTACTTC	CSARAIHRDRDYEQYF
13	.	TRBV5-1	few	TRBJ1-1	TGCGCCAGCAGCTTGGGCGGGACCACTGAAGCTTTCTTT	CASSLGGTTEAFF
16	TRBD1	TRBV5-1	.	TRBJ1-4	TGCGCCAGCAGCTTGGGACAGGGGCCGTCTAATGAAAAACTGTTTTTT	CASSLGQGPSNEKLFF
15	TRBD2	TRBV20-1	few	TRBJ2-7	TGCAGTGCTAGAGACCCCCTCGGGGGGAACTACGAGCAGTACTTC	CSARDPLGGNYEQYF
15	TRBD2	TRBV7-9	.	TRBJ2-1	TGTGCCAGCAGCGTCGCTAGCGGGGGGAATAGTGAGCAGTTCTTC	CASSVASGGNSEQFF
15	TRBD2	TRBV12-3/TRBV12-4	few	TRBJ2-7	TGTGCCAGCAGACCCGGGACTAGCGTTGTTTACGAGCAGTACTTC	CASRPGTSVVYEQYF
16	.	TRBV20-1	.	TRBJ2-2	TGCAGTGCTAGAGATCGCGAGAATCGGTACACCGGGGAGCTGTTTTTT	CSARDRENRYTGELFF
15	TRBD2	TRBV6-5	many	TRBJ2-7	TGTGCCAGCAGCTTAGCGGGCCTCCAATCCTACGAGCAGTACTTC	CASSLAGLQSYEQYF
14	TRBD2	TRBV7-2	many	TRBJ2-1	TGTGCCAGCAGCTTACAGCGGGACTACAATGAGCAGTTCTTC	CASSLQRDYNEQFF
13	.	TRBV5-1	.	TRBJ1-1	TGCGCCAGCAACACCGGCGGAGGGACTGAAGCTTTCTTT	CASNTGGGTEAFF